This T cell receptor (beta chain) was retrieved from a study of cytomegalovirus exposure and HLA in healthy donors. Germline assignment: CDR1 GTSNPN and CDR2 SVGIG (reference sequence). With V trimmed by 2 bases and J by 6 bases, 5 bases remained unmatched. This CDR3 is 13 amino acids long. Use of 60 Vbeta and 13 Jbeta primers characterized the PCR. Clones were sequenced by immunoSEQ multiplex PCR, and TCRdb holds only the in-frame ones, with some missing. This table holds 110,000 to 150,000 clones, approximately 82% found once. The sequence came from a woman aged 55-69 years in good health and CMV-seropositive. Sequencing used PBMCs. The chain uses TRBV30 and TRBJ2-3; 7 nucleotides line up with TRBD2. CDR3 region: CAWSPQLADTQYF. CDR3 in DNA: TGTGCCTGGAGTCCGCAACTAGCGGATACGCAGTATTTT.